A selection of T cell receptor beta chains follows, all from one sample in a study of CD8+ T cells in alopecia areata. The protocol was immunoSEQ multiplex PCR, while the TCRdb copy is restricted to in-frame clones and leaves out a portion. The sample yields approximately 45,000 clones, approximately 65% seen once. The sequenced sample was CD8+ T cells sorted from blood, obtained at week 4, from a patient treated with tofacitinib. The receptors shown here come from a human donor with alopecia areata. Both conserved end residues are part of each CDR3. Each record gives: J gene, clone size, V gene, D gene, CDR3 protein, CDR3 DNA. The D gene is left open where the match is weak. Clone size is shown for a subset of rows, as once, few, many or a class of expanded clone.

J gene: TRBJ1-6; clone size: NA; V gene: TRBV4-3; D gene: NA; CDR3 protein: CASSQQSSYNSPLHF; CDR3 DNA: TGCGCCAGCAGCCAGCAAAGCTCCTATAATTCACCCCTCCACTTT
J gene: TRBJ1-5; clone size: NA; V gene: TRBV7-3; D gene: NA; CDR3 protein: CAPPRYSNQPQHF; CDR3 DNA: TGTGCCCCCCCGCGGTACAGCAATCAGCCCCAGCATTTT
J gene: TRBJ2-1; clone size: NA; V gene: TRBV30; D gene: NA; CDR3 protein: CAWSAGAYNEQFF; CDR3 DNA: TGTGCCTGGAGTGCGGGGGCGTACAATGAGCAGTTCTTC
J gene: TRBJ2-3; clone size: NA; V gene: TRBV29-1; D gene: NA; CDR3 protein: CSVLVLVPDTQYF; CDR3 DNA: TGCAGCGTTCTAGTACTAGTCCCAGATACGCAGTATTTT
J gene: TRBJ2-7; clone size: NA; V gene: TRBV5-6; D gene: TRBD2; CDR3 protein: CASSHGTSGYEQYF; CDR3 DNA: TGTGCCAGCAGCCACGGGACTAGCGGCTACGAGCAGTACTTC
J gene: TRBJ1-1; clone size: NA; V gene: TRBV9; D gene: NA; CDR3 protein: CASSQGGLGTEAFF; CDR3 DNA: TGTGCCAGCAGCCAAGGGGGGTTAGGCACTGAAGCTTTCTTT
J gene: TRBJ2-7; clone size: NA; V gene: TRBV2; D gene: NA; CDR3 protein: CASSEGFGLGYEQYF; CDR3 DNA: TGTGCCAGCAGTGAAGGGTTTGGTTTGGGCTACGAGCAGTACTTC
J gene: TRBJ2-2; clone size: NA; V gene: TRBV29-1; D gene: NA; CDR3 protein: CSVEADRELFF; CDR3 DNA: TGCAGCGTTGAAGCTGACCGGGAGCTGTTTTTT
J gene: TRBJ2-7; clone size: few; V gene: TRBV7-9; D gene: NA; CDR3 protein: CASSLGSTEQYF; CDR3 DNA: TGTGCCAGCAGCTTAGGTTCGACCGAGCAGTACTTC
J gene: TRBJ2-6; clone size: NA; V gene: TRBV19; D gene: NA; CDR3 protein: CASREVGSGANVLTF; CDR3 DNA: TGTGCCAGTAGGGAAGTGGGATCCGGGGCCAACGTCCTGACTTTC
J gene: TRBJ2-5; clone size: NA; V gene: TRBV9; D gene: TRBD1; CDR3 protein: CASSVSGGLVETQYF; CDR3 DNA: TGTGCCAGCAGCGTATCAGGGGGTTTGGTGGAGACCCAGTACTTC
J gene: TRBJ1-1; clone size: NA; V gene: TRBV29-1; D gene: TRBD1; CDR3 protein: CSVPQGPEAFF; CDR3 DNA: TGCAGCGTTCCACAGGGGCCTGAAGCTTTCTTT
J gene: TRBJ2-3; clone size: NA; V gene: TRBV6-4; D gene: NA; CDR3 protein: CASSDRGTDTQYF; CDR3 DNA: TGTGCCAGCAGTGACAGGGGCACAGATACGCAGTATTTT
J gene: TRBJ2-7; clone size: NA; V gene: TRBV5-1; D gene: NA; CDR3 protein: CASSLDPGASYEQYF; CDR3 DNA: TGCGCCAGCAGCTTGGACCCGGGGGCCTCCTACGAGCAGTACTTC
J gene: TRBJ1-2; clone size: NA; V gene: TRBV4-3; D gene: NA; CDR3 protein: CASSQGQGYTF; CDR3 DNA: TGCGCCAGCAGCCAAGGACAGGGCTACACCTTC
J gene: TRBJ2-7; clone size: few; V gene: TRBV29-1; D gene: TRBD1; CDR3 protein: CSVGTGETYEQYF; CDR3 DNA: TGCAGCGTTGGGACAGGGGAAACCTACGAGCAGTACTTC
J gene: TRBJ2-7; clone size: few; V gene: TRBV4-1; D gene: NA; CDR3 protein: CASSPGISYEQYF; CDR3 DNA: TGCGCCAGCAGCCCTGGCATCAGCTACGAGCAGTACTTC
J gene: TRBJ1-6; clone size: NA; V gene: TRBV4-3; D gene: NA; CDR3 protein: CASSQDRRVSGSPLHF; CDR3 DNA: TGCGCCAGCAGCCAAGATCGTCGGGTGTCGGGTTCACCCCTCCACTTT
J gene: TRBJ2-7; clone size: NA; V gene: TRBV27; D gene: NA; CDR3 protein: CASSLGGSWDEQYF; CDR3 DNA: TGTGCCAGCAGCTTAGGAGGGTCGTGGGACGAGCAGTACTTC
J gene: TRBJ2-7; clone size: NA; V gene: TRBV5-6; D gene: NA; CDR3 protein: CASSVSGLAYEQYF; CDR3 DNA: TGTGCCAGCAGCGTCTCGGGACTGGCTTACGAGCAGTACTTC
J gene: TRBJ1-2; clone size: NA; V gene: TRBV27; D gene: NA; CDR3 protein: CASSFTGSQGYTF; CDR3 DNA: TGTGCCAGCAGTTTTACCGGCTCTCAGGGCTACACCTTC
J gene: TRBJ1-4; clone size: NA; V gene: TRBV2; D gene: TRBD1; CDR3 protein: CASSDPGQGFNEKLFF; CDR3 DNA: TGTGCCAGCAGTGACCCGGGACAGGGCTTTAATGAAAAACTGTTTTTT
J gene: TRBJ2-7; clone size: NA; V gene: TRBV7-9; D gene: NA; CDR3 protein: CASSPGGRAYEQYF; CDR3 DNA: TGTGCCAGCAGCCCAGGGGGGCGAGCCTACGAGCAGTACTTC
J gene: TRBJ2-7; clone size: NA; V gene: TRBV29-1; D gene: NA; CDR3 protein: CSVEEYGGYEQYF; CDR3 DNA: TGCAGCGTTGAAGAGTACGGCGGATACGAGCAGTACTTC
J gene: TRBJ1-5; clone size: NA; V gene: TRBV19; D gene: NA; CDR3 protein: CATRTENQPQHF; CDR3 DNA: TGTGCCACTCGGACAGAAAATCAGCCCCAGCATTTT
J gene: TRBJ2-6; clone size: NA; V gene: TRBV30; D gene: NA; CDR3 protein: CAWSTGVGANVLTF; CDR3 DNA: TGTGCCTGGAGTACCGGGGTTGGGGCCAACGTCCTGACTTTC
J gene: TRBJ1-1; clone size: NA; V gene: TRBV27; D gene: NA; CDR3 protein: CASSLTANTEAFF; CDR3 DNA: TGTGCCAGCAGTTTAACGGCTAACACTGAAGCTTTCTTT
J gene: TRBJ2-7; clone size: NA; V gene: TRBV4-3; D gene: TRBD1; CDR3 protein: CASSQDHAGGYEQYF; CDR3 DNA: TGCGCCAGCAGCCAAGATCACGCAGGGGGCTACGAGCAGTACTTC
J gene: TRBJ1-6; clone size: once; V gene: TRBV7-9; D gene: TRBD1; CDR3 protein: CASSLGLGTDSPLHF; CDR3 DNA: TGTGCCAGCAGCTTAGGCCTTGGGACAGATTCACCCCTCCACTTT
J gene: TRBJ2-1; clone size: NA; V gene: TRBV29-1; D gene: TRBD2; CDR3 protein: CSVERLAGGLQGNEQFF; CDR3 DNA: TGCAGCGTTGAACGGCTAGCGGGGGGGCTGCAAGGCAATGAGCAGTTCTTC
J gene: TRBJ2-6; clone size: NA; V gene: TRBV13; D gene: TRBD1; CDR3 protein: CASSGGQGAGANVLTF; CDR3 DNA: TGTGCCAGCAGTGGGGGACAGGGAGCTGGGGCCAACGTCCTGACTTTC
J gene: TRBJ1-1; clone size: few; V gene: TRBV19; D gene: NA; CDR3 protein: CASRGGNRMNTEAFF; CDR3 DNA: TGTGCCAGTAGAGGGGGAAATAGGATGAACACTGAAGCTTTCTTT
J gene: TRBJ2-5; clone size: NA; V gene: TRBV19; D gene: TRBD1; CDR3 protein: CASADRGYQETQYF; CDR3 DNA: TGTGCCAGCGCGGACAGGGGGTATCAAGAGACCCAGTACTTC
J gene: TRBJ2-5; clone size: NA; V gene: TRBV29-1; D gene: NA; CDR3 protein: CSVEGEQGRSQETQYF; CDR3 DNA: TGCAGCGTTGAGGGGGAACAGGGTAGATCTCAAGAGACCCAGTACTTC
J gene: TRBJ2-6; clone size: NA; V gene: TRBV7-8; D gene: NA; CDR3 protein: CASSSKVGANVLTF; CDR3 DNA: TGTGCCAGCAGCTCTAAGGTTGGGGCCAACGTCCTGACTTTC
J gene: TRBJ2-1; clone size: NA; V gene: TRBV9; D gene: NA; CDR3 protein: CASSEDPLPTNNEQFF; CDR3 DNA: TGTGCCAGCAGCGAAGACCCCCTTCCTACAAACAATGAGCAGTTCTTC
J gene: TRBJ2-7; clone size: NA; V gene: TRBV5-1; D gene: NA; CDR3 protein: CASSLRPESGAYEQYF; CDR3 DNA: TGCGCCAGCAGCTTGCGGCCGGAATCAGGAGCCTACGAGCAGTACTTC
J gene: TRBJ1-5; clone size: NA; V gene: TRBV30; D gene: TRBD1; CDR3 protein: CAWSVQGDAPQHF; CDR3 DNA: TGTGCCTGGAGTGTACAGGGGGACGCGCCCCAGCATTTT
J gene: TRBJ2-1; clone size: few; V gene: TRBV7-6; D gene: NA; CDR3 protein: CASSIKGPYNEQFF; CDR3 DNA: TGTGCCAGCAGCATTAAGGGCCCCTACAATGAGCAGTTCTTC
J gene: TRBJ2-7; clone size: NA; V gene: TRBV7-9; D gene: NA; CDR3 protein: CASSLGEGGYEQYF; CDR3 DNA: TGTGCCAGCAGCTTAGGTGAAGGGGGCTACGAGCAGTACTTC
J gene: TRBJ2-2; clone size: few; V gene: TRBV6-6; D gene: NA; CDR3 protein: CASSFVPADTGELFF; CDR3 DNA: TGTGCCAGCAGTTTTGTCCCCGCGGACACCGGGGAGCTGTTTTTT
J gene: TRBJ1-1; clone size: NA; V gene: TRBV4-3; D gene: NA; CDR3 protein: CASSQARNTEAFF; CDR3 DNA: TGCGCCAGCAGCCAAGCCAGGAACACTGAAGCTTTCTTT
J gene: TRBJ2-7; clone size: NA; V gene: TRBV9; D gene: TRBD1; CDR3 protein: CASSVAAQGGYEQYF; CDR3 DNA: TGTGCCAGCAGCGTAGCCGCACAGGGGGGCTACGAGCAGTACTTC
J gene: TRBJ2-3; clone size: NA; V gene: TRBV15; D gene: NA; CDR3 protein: CATSASGRTDTQYF; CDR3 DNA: TGTGCCACCAGTGCCAGCGGGCGCACAGATACGCAGTATTTT
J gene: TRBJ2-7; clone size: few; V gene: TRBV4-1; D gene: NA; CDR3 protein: CASSQERGDYEQYF; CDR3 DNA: TGCGCCAGCAGCCAGGAGCGAGGGGACTACGAGCAGTACTTC
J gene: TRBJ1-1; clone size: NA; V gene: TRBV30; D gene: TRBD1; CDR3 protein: CAWKDRANTEAFF; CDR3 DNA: TGTGCCTGGAAGGACAGGGCGAACACTGAAGCTTTCTTT
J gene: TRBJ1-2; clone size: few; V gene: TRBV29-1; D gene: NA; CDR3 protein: CSVVSYYGYTF; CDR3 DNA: TGCAGCGTTGTCTCCTACTATGGCTACACCTTC
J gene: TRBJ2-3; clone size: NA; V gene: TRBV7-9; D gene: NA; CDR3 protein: CASSQEVITDTQYF; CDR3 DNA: TGTGCCAGCAGCCAAGAAGTTATCACAGATACGCAGTATTTT
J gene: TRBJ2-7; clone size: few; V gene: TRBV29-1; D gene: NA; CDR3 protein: CSVGADNEQYF; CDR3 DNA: TGCAGCGTTGGCGCGGACAACGAGCAGTACTTC
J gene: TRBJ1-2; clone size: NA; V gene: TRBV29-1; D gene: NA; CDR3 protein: CSHTSPGPGYTF; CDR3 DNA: TGCAGCCACACTTCCCCAGGGCCTGGCTACACCTTC
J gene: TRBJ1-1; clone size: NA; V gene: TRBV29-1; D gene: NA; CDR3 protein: CSVVSPTTEAFF; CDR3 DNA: TGCAGCGTAGTTTCACCTACCACTGAAGCTTTCTTT
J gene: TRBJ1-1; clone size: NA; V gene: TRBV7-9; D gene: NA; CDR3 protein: CASSESANTEAFF; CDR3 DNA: TGTGCCAGCAGCGAGTCGGCCAACACTGAAGCTTTCTTT
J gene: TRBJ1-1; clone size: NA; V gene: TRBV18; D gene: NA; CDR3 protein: CASSLSTAPRTEAFF; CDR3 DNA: TGTGCCAGCTCACTTTCGACAGCGCCGAGGACTGAAGCTTTCTTT
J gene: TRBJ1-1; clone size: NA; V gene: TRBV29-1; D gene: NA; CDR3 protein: CSVSGTTEAFF; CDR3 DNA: TGCAGCGTTTCAGGGACCACTGAAGCTTTCTTT
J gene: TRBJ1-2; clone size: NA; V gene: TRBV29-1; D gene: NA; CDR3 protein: CSVASGTF; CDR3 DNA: NA
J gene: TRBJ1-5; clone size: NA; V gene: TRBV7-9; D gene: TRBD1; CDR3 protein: CASSPGQANQPQHF; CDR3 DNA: TGTGCCAGCAGCCCAGGACAGGCCAATCAGCCCCAGCATTTT